A selection of T cell receptor beta chains follows, all from one sample in a study of blood T cells in healthy people across ages. TCRdb fed the 5' RACE reads into MiXCR, producing one record per CDR3 protein. Altogether about 580,000 distinct CDR3 sequences are present, 40% to 55% being singletons, with the ten largest covering around 23%. The sequenced sample consisted of blood. The receptor set was obtained from a man aged 80 or over in good health. Each CDR3 is given with its conserved first and last residue. A D gene is named only where the DNA matches it firmly. Clone size is given for some rows only: seen once, a few or many times, or a class if the clone is expanded.

clone_size,j_call,v_call,d_call,cdr3_nt,cdr3_aa
-,TRBJ2-7,TRBV29-1,-,TGCAGCGTTGAGTGGGATTCAGGGAGCCCCTACGAGCAGTACTTC,CSVEWDSGSPYEQYF
few,TRBJ2-6,TRBV5-1,-,TGCGCCAGCAGCTTGGCCGCGGGTCTCTCTGGGGCCAACGTCCTGACTTTC,CASSLAAGLSGANVLTF
few,TRBJ2-1,TRBV7-2,TRBD2,TGTGCCAGCAGCTTAGAGGGGACTAGCGGGACAGGCGAGCAGTTCTTC,CASSLEGTSGTGEQFF
many,TRBJ2-1,TRBV6-5,TRBD1,TGTGCCAGCAGTTACTCGGGGACAGGGGGCAGGAGGTACAATGAGCAGTTCTTC,CASSYSGTGGRRYNEQFF
-,TRBJ2-3,TRBV5-1,-,TGCGCCAGCAGCCCTCGCCGGGACACAGTACCTGGAGATACGCAGTATTTT,CASSPRRDTVPGDTQYF
few,TRBJ2-7,TRBV20-1,TRBD2,TGCAGTGCTAGGACCTGGGGCGGGAGCTCCTACGAGCAGTACTTC,CSARTWGGSSYEQYF
-,TRBJ2-5,TRBV7-2,-,TGTGCCAGCAGCTTAGGTTCGGGCCTCAGTGGGGAGACCCAGTACTTC,CASSLGSGLSGETQYF
-,TRBJ1-2,TRBV20-1,-,TGCAGTGCTACCAACAGGGAAGACTATGGCTACACCTTC,CSATNREDYGYTF
few,TRBJ2-7,TRBV20-1,-,TGCAGTGCTAGAGGCCGCGGGGATGGGGGCGAGCAGTACTTC,CSARGRGDGGEQYF
-,TRBJ2-1,TRBV20-1,-,TGCAGTGCTCCGCGCGAGCCCTACAATGAGCAGTTCTTC,CSAPREPYNEQFF
-,TRBJ2-7,TRBV6-5,TRBD2,TGTGCCAGCAGTCCAACCAGGGGACTAGCGGCATACGAGCAGTACTTC,CASSPTRGLAAYEQYF
many,TRBJ2-3,TRBV6-5,-,TGTGCCAGCAGTTCTGGGGACACTTACACAGATACGCAGTATTTT,CASSSGDTYTDTQYF
-,TRBJ2-1,TRBV5-1,-,TGCGCCAGCAGCATTCCGACAGGCTACAGTGAGCAGTTCTTC,CASSIPTGYSEQFF
few,TRBJ2-5,TRBV20-1,-,TGCAGTGCTTTGGACAGCATCCAAGAGACCCAGTACTTC,CSALDSIQETQYF
many,TRBJ1-2,TRBV6-5,-,TGTGCCAGCAGTTACTCGAGACTCCGTCCAGGGGGCTACACCTTC,CASSYSRLRPGGYTF
few,TRBJ1-2,TRBV9,-,-,CASSPSVAGGTF
many,TRBJ2-1,TRBV6-5,TRBD2,TGTGCCAGCAGTTCCCGACTAGCGGGGGGGCCGTCCTACAATGAGCAGTTCTTC,CASSSRLAGGPSYNEQFF
-,TRBJ2-1,TRBV5-1,-,TGCGCCAGCAGCTTGTGGCGGGGTAGCGACAATGAGCAGTTCTTC,CASSLWRGSDNEQFF
-,TRBJ2-7,TRBV4-3,-,TGCGCCAGCAGCCAAGATCAAGGGATCTACGAGCAGTACTTC,CASSQDQGIYEQYF
-,TRBJ1-1,TRBV27,-,TGTGCCAGCAGTTTAACGCCCGGGTTTGGGGGCACTGAAGCTTTCTTT,CASSLTPGFGGTEAFF
few,TRBJ1-6,TRBV6-5,-,TGTGCCAGCAGTTACTCGGAACGCCTGAGGAGTAATTCACCCCTCCACTTT,CASSYSERLRSNSPLHF
once,TRBJ1-4,TRBV7-9,-,TGTGCCAGCAGCCCCCGAGGGGATTTGAGAGCAACTAATGAAAAACTGTTTTTT,CASSPRGDLRATNEKLFF
-,TRBJ1-1,TRBV12-3/TRBV12-4,-,TGTGCCAGCAGTTTAAGGATGAAGGTGGGAGCCCTGGGTACTGAAGCTTTCTTT,CASSLRMKVGALGTEAFF
-,TRBJ1-1,TRBV5-1,-,TGCGCCAGCAGCGGAGGGCAGCAGAACACTGAAGCTTTCTTT,CASSGGQQNTEAFF
few,TRBJ2-3,TRBV7-3,-,TGTGCCAGCAGCTCCAACCAGGGGGATACGCAGTATTTT,CASSSNQGDTQYF
few,TRBJ2-1,TRBV5-6,TRBD1,TGTGCCAGCAGCTGGGCAGGGGGCGGCTCCTACAATGAGCAGTTCTTC,CASSWAGGGSYNEQFF